The rows below give T cell receptor beta chains drawn from one sample of a study of T cell responses to AZD1222 COVID-19 vaccine. Clones were sequenced by immunoSEQ multiplex PCR, and TCRdb holds only the in-frame ones, with some missing. The data contain roughly 130,000 clones, approximately 90% of them singletons. The sequencing here drew on peripheral blood, taken on day 0 of AZD1222 vaccination. The receptors were sampled from an adult in good health. Each CDR3 is given with its conserved first and last residue. Fields, in order: J gene, V gene, clone size, D gene, CDR3 protein, CDR3 DNA. A D gene is named only where the DNA matches it firmly. Not all rows give a size; the values are once, few, many and, for expanded clones, a class.

j_call: TRBJ2-1; v_call: TRBV18; clone_size: -; d_call: TRBD2; cdr3_aa: CASSPLGGGYNEQFF; cdr3_nt: TGTGCCAGCTCACCATTGGGGGGGGGATACAATGAGCAGTTCTTC
j_call: TRBJ1-1; v_call: TRBV27; clone_size: -; d_call: TRBD1; cdr3_aa: CASRVRQGANTEAFF; cdr3_nt: TGTGCCAGCAGGGTTCGACAGGGGGCGAACACTGAAGCTTTCTTT
j_call: TRBJ2-1; v_call: TRBV9; clone_size: -; d_call: -; cdr3_aa: CASSSRDYNEQFF; cdr3_nt: TGTGCCAGCAGCTCCCGGGACTACAATGAGCAGTTCTTC
j_call: TRBJ1-1; v_call: TRBV18; clone_size: -; d_call: TRBD1; cdr3_aa: CASCLDRGTEAFF; cdr3_nt: TGTGCCAGCTGCCTGGACAGGGGGACTGAAGCTTTCTTT
j_call: TRBJ2-2; v_call: TRBV13; clone_size: -; d_call: -; cdr3_aa: CASSQTAFSGELFF; cdr3_nt: TGTGCCAGCAGCCAAACGGCGTTTTCCGGGGAGCTGTTTTTT
j_call: TRBJ2-5; v_call: TRBV10-2; clone_size: -; d_call: -; cdr3_aa: CASSPQPGVLYQETQYF; cdr3_nt: TGCGCCAGTTCCCCCCAACCCGGTGTTTTGTACCAAGAGACCCAGTACTTC
j_call: TRBJ2-3; v_call: TRBV6-2/TRBV6-3; clone_size: -; d_call: -; cdr3_aa: CASSSPPWSQADTQYF; cdr3_nt: TGTGCCAGCAGTTCCCCCCCGTGGTCCCAGGCAGATACGCAGTATTTT
j_call: TRBJ1-5; v_call: TRBV19; clone_size: -; d_call: -; cdr3_aa: CASSMDHYSNQPQHF; cdr3_nt: TGTGCCAGTAGTATGGACCATTATAGCAATCAGCCCCAGCATTTT
j_call: TRBJ1-5; v_call: TRBV5-6; clone_size: -; d_call: -; cdr3_aa: CASSLRFQPQHF; cdr3_nt: TGTGCCAGCAGCTTAAGGTTTCAGCCCCAGCATTTT
j_call: TRBJ2-7; v_call: TRBV7-2; clone_size: few; d_call: -; cdr3_aa: CASSTYYEQYF; cdr3_nt: TGTGCCAGCAGCACCTACTACGAGCAGTACTTC
j_call: TRBJ1-1; v_call: TRBV12-5; clone_size: -; d_call: -; cdr3_aa: CASGLVYGSYTEAFF; cdr3_nt: TGTGCTAGTGGTTTGGTATATGGCTCTTACACTGAAGCTTTCTTT
j_call: TRBJ2-3; v_call: TRBV5-1; clone_size: -; d_call: TRBD1; cdr3_aa: CASSWGQGASNTQYF; cdr3_nt: TGCGCCAGCAGCTGGGGACAGGGGGCATCGAATACGCAGTATTTT
j_call: TRBJ1-3; v_call: TRBV18; clone_size: -; d_call: -; cdr3_aa: CASSPTRGGTGNTIYF; cdr3_nt: TGTGCCAGCTCACCAACCCGTGGAGGGACAGGAAACACCATATATTTT
j_call: TRBJ1-1; v_call: TRBV3-1/TRBV3-2; clone_size: -; d_call: TRBD1; cdr3_aa: CASSQGGTGAEAFF; cdr3_nt: TGTGCCAGCAGCCAAGGTGGGACAGGAGCTGAAGCTTTCTTT
j_call: TRBJ2-1; v_call: TRBV19; clone_size: -; d_call: TRBD2; cdr3_aa: CASSPRLALYNEQFF; cdr3_nt: TGTGCCAGTAGTCCCCGACTAGCGCTCTACAATGAGCAGTTCTTC
j_call: TRBJ1-1; v_call: TRBV2; clone_size: -; d_call: -; cdr3_aa: CASGFYTEAFF; cdr3_nt: TGTGCCAGCGGGTTTTACACTGAAGCTTTCTTT
j_call: TRBJ1-1; v_call: TRBV7-9; clone_size: -; d_call: -; cdr3_aa: CASRGSEAFF; cdr3_nt: TGTGCCAGCAGAGGGTCTGAAGCTTTCTTT
j_call: TRBJ1-5; v_call: TRBV6-2/TRBV6-3; clone_size: -; d_call: -; cdr3_aa: CASSLWDQPQHF; cdr3_nt: TGTGCCAGCAGCCTCTGGGATCAGCCCCAGCATTTT
j_call: TRBJ1-4; v_call: TRBV28; clone_size: -; d_call: TRBD1; cdr3_aa: CASKGLAGTGYEKLFF; cdr3_nt: TGTGCCAGCAAAGGACTAGCTGGGACAGGTTATGAAAAACTGTTTTTT
j_call: TRBJ1-6; v_call: TRBV9; clone_size: -; d_call: -; cdr3_aa: CASSWGQGAHSPLHF; cdr3_nt: TGTGCCAGCAGTTGGGGGCAGGGTGCGCATTCACCCCTCCACTTT
j_call: TRBJ2-1; v_call: TRBV27; clone_size: -; d_call: -; cdr3_aa: CASSLGDFRYNEQFF; cdr3_nt: TGTGCCAGCAGTTTGGGGGACTTCCGCTACAATGAGCAGTTCTTC
j_call: TRBJ2-2; v_call: TRBV11-3; clone_size: -; d_call: -; cdr3_aa: CASSPGLFTGELFF; cdr3_nt: TGTGCCAGCAGCCCAGGACTGTTCACCGGGGAGCTGTTTTTT
j_call: TRBJ1-5; v_call: TRBV4-2; clone_size: once; d_call: -; cdr3_aa: CASSQEWPMDQPQHF; cdr3_nt: TGTGCCAGCAGCCAAGAGTGGCCCATGGATCAGCCCCAGCATTTT
j_call: TRBJ2-1; v_call: TRBV13; clone_size: -; d_call: -; cdr3_aa: CASSFMGGSEQFF; cdr3_nt: TGTGCCAGCAGCTTCATGGGGGGCAGTGAGCAGTTCTTC